Below, 2 T cell receptor beta chains from the same sample are listed, as sequenced in a study of PD-1 blockade in mismatch repair-deficient tumors. TCRdb keeps only in-frame clones here, not all; method: immunoSEQ multiplex PCR. The data contain around 40,000 clones, approximately 84% of them singletons. Specimen: peripheral blood, collected roughly 76 weeks after starting pembrolizumab. These receptors were collected from an adult with mismatch repair-deficient cancer.

This chain joins TRBV11-2 and TRBJ2-3; 7 bases align to TRBD1. Looked up from germline, CDR1 is SGHAT and CDR2 is FQNNGV. J was trimmed by 3 bases and V by 5 bases; bases with no gene match: 8. The CDR3 covers 15 residues. CDR3 in DNA: TGTGCCAGCAGCAAGGGGACAGTTACGACAGATACGCAGTATTTT. This sequence encodes CASSKGTVTTDTQYF.

This sequence joins TRBV30 and TRBJ1-1, with D possibly matching TRBD1 (5 bases). Trimming pared 6 bases from V and 0 bases from J, leaving 14 bases between. Germline CDR1 GTSNPN, CDR2 SVGIG (reference sequence). CDR3 length equals 14 residues. The CDR3 sequence is CACRDFDLNTEAFF. The CDR3 region has the DNA TGTGCCTGCCGGGACTTCGATTTGAACACTGAAGCTTTCTTT.